The TCR beta chain described here comes from a study of cytomegalovirus exposure and HLA in healthy donors. A multiplex PCR was run with 60 Vbeta primers and 13 Jbeta primers. Some clones are missing from TCRdb's copy, which holds only in-frame ones; the method was immunoSEQ multiplex PCR. The table has 200,000 or so clones, around 82% seen once. General study findings and limits: It was in a later analysis that TCR association rates were seen to vary by HLA locus, highest for DRB1 and lowest for HLA-C.

Deletions cut 4 bases from V and 10 bases from J, with 18 bases between. From germline, CDR1 is SGDLS and CDR2 YYNGEE. There are 15 residues in the CDR3. Of note for this clone: The antigen is unknown.

The chain combines TRBV9 with TRBJ1-6, with D tentatively TRBD1 (6 bases). Sequenced: PBMCs. This TCR was sampled from a boy under 18 in good health and CMV-seronegative. CDR3 in amino acids: CASSYLGAFGSPLHF. The CDR3 DNA reads TGTGCCAGCAGCTACTTGGGGGCGTTCGGGTCACCCCTCCACTTT.